This T cell receptor (beta chain) was retrieved from a study of Ad26.COV2.S vaccination and SARS-CoV-2 variants. About the study: The Ad26.COV2.S arm of the COV1001 trial was where the donor was placed.

This CDR3 is 15 amino acids long. Trimming stripped 0 bases from V and 3 bases from J, with 7 bases between. From germline, CDR1 is SGDLS and CDR2 YYNGEE. Documented treatment: roughly 19 received Ad26.COV2.S at low or high dose, single or two shots; roughly 5 received placebo; per-sample allocation not given. Sampling was done on day 63 after the first vaccine or placebo injection. The vaccine antigen was prefusion-stabilized Wuhan SARS-CoV-2 spike. Here immunoSEQ multiplex PCR was the method, and the copy in TCRdb shows in-frame clones only, minus some. The repertoire includes about half a million clones, 89% of them detected once, and about 1.7% sits in the top ten.

The V and J genes are TRBV9 and TRBJ2-6; a possible D gene is TRBD1 (5 bases). The specimen comprised peripheral blood, sampled in a trial of Ad26.COV2.S vaccine versus placebo. The TCR was taken from a person between 18 and 60 years old who received the Ad26.COV2.S COVID-19 vaccine or a placebo. The CDR3 spells CASSVAGNGANVLTF. The CDR3 region has the DNA TGTGCCAGCAGCGTAGCAGGGAATGGGGCCAACGTCCTGACTTTC.